This section outlines one T cell receptor (beta chain) sequence together with its context. Its cognate antigen is unknown. At one boundary the junction diverges from the germline segment, which might be a read error. TCRdb passed the RT-PCR reads through MiXCR, listing each CDR3 protein once. Of a few hundred thousand distinct CDR3 sequences in the sample, 14% are singletons; the top ten hold roughly 11%. This specimen belongs to a study of response to subunit inactivated influenza vaccine. Whole-study findings and limits: With each seasonal influenza vaccination, the authors suggested, few new T cells are recruited.

The CDR3 consists of 14 residues. Germline values: CDR1 SQVTM, CDR2 ANQGSEA. The origin of this receptor is a middle-aged man who received an inactivated influenza vaccine. The V call is TRBV29-1, the J call TRBJ2-7, with D perhaps matching TRBD2 (6 bases). The sequencing here drew on PBMCs from blood, taken 11 to 12 days after vaccination. CDR3 DNA: TGCATCGTTGAAGCCGGGACTGCTCCCTCCACGCAGTACTTC. It encodes CIVEAGTAPSTQYF.